The 11 T cell receptor beta chains below come from one sample, sequenced in a study of CD8 T cells in Susac syndrome. RNA totalling roughly 0.45 to 1 ug underwent reverse transcription with random hexamers. TCRdb re-analysed the immunoSEQ multiplex PCR reads in MiXCR, keeping a single row per CDR3 protein. The repertoire holds around 190,000 distinct CDR3 sequences, with roughly 95% as singletons. Sequenced material: CD4+ T cells from PBMCs. These receptors were collected from a human donor in good health.

This chain connects TRBV3-1 to TRBJ2-2; D possibly uses TRBD1 or TRBD2 (5 bases each). The CDR3 extends over 14 amino acids. V was trimmed by 2 bases and J by 6 bases, leaving 10 bases between them. From germline, CDR1 is LGHDT and CDR2 YNNKEL (reference sequence). The CDR3 protein is CASSQQGTPGELFF. CDR3 nucleotides: TGTGCCAGCAGCCAACAAGGGACCCCCGGGGAGCTGTTTTTT.

V gene TRBV9 combines with J gene TRBJ2-1, with 14 positions matching TRBD2. This CDR3 has 19 amino acids. Trimming at V came to 4 bases and at J to 7 bases, leaving 16 bases not matched to a gene. Germline V gene data show CDR1 as SGDLS and CDR2 as YYNGEE. CDR3 region: CASSTSIVTRLAGGNEQFF. The CDR3 DNA is TGTGCCAGCAGCACCTCGATCGTCACCAGACTAGCGGGGGGGAATGAGCAGTTCTTC.

The chain joins TRBV10-3 to TRBJ1-2; D may be TRBD1 (6 bases). Germline CDR1 is ENHRY and CDR2 is SYGVKD. The CDR3 has 11 residues. Trimming shortened V by 10 bases and J by 9 bases, and 15 bases separated the two germline ends. CDR3 region: CASDNRDSYTF. The CDR3, as DNA: TGTGCCAGCGACAACAGGGATAGCTACACCTTC.

A few counts support this clonotype. The genes are TRBV28 and TRBJ1-1; D may be TRBD1 (6 bases). There are 12 residues in the CDR3. CDR1 is MDHEN and CDR2 is SYDVKM in the germline V gene. V lost 6 bases to trimming and J lost 4 bases, with 9 bases between them. As DNA, the CDR3 is TGTGCCAGCAGGACAGGCGGCACTGAAGCTTTCTTT. Translation gives CASRTGGTEAFF.

The chain is built from TRBV29-1 and TRBJ2-5, with D possibly TRBD1 on 6 matching bases. In germline, CDR1 is SQVTM, CDR2 ANQGSEA. V dropped 7 bases and J dropped 5 bases, with 14 bases sitting between them. The CDR3 is made up of 12 amino acids. DNA of the CDR3: TGCAGCGAATCGCAGGGGCGGGAGACCCAGTACTTC. It yields the protein CSESQGRETQYF.

The chain is built from TRBV6-1 and TRBJ2-7; D assignment may be TRBD1 or TRBD2 (5 bases each). Germline CDR1 and CDR2: MNHNS and SASEGT. CDR3 length: 14 residues. V lost 8 bases and J 0 bases, leaving 14 bases between the germline ends. The chain's CDR3 is CASLGDGSSYEQYV. CDR3 DNA: TGTGCCAGCCTAGGGGACGGCTCCTCCTACGAGCAGTACGTC.

This clonotype was seen a single time. The rearrangement joins TRBV24-1 to TRBJ2-1; D gene ambiguous. The V end was cut by 0 bases, the J end by 0 bases, with 8 bases between. CDR3 length: 16 residues. Germline loops: CDR1 KGHDR, CDR2 SFDVKD. CDR3 protein: CATSDLFPSSYNEQFF. The DNA for the CDR3 is TGTGCCACCAGTGATTTGTTCCCCAGCTCCTACAATGAGCAGTTCTTC.

The rearrangement uses TRBV20-1 and TRBJ2-5, with TRBD1 identical over 7 bases. J gave up 3 bases and V 5 bases, and 6 bases lay outside the gene matches. CDR3 length: 13 residues. In germline, CDR1 is DFQATT, CDR2 SNEGSKA (reference sequence). The CDR3 region is CSAPGQREETQYF. For the CDR3, the DNA is TGCAGTGCTCCGGGACAGCGAGAAGAGACCCAGTACTTC.

In DNA, the CDR3 is TGCGCCAGCAGCCACGGGGACAGGAATAATGAAAAACTGTTTTTT. It translates to CASSHGDRNNEKLFF. The chain links TRBV4-3 to TRBJ1-4; TRBD1 agrees at 8 bases. J gave up 4 bases and V 3 bases, and 4 bases lay outside the gene matches. The V gene's germline CDR1 is LGHNA and CDR2 YSLEER. The CDR3 covers 15 residues.

This chain joins TRBV5-4 and TRBJ1-2; D is uncertain. V lost 0 bases and J 10 bases, leaving 16 bases between the germline ends. CDR1 is SGHNT, CDR2 YYREEE, per germline (reference sequence). CDR3 length equals 14 residues. The CDR3 spells CASSLDVGPYYYTF. DNA of the CDR3: TGTGCCAGCAGCTTGGATGTAGGACCATACTACTACACCTTC.

The chain employs TRBV11-2 and TRBJ1-5; 7 nucleotides line up with TRBD1. This CDR3 contains 13 residues. J was trimmed by 6 bases and V by 1 base; bases with no gene match: 0. Looked up from germline, CDR1 is SGHAT and CDR2 is FQNNGV. CDR3 nucleotides: TGTGCCAGCAGCTTAGCAGGGGGTCAGCCCCAGCATTTT. Encoded protein: CASSLAGGQPQHF.